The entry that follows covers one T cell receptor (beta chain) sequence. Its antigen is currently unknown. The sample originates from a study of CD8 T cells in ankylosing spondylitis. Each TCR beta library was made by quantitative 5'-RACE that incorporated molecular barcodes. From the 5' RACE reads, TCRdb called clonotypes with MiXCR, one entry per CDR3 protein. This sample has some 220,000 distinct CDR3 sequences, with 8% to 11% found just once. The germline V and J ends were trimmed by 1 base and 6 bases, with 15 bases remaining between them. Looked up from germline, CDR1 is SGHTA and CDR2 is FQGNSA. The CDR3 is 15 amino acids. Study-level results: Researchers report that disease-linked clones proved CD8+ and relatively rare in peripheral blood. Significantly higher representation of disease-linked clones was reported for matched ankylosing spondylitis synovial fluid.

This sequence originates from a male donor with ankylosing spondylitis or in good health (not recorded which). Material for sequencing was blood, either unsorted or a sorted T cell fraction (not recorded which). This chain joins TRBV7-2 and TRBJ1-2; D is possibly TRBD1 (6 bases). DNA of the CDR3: TGTGCCAGCAGCTTAGAAGCAGGGGTGGGTCATGGCTACACCTTC. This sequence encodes CASSLEAGVGHGYTF.